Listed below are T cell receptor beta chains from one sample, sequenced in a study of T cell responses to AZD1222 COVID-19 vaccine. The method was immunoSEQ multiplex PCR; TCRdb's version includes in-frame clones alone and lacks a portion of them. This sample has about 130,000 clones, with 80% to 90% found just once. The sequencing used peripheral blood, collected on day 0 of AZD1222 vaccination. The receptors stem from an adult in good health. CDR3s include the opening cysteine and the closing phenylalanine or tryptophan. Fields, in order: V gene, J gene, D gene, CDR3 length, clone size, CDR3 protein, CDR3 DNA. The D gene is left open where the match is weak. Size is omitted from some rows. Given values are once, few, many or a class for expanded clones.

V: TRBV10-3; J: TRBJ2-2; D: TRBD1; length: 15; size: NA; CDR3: CAISSGQGRTGELFF; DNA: TGTGCCATCAGCTCGGGACAGGGGAGGACCGGGGAGCTGTTTTTT
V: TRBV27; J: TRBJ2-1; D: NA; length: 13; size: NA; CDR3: CASSDEEYNEQFF; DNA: TGTGCCAGCAGTGACGAGGAATACAATGAGCAGTTCTTC
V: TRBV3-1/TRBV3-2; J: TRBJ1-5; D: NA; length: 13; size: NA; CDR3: CASSRTDQSPQHF; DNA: TGTGCCAGCAGCAGGACGGATCAATCGCCCCAGCATTTT
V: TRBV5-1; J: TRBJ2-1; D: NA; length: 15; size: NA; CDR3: CASSPTAGGLGEQFF; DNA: TGCGCCAGCAGCCCCACCGCTGGGGGGTTGGGGGAGCAGTTCTTC
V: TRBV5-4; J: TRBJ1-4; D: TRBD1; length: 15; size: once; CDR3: CASSLGGQGYEKLFF; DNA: TGTGCCAGCAGCTTGGGAGGACAGGGGTATGAAAAACTGTTTTTT
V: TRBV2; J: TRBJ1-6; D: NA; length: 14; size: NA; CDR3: CASRAWTENSPLHF; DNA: TGTGCCAGCAGGGCCTGGACAGAGAATTCACCCCTCCACTTT
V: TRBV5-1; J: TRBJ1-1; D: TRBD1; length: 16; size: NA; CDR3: CASSNRGYGANTEAFF; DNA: TGCGCCAGCAGCAACAGGGGGTACGGAGCGAACACTGAAGCTTTCTTT
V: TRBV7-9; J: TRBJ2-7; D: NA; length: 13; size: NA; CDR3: CASSLEGKAEQYF; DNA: TGTGCCAGCAGCTTAGAGGGTAAGGCCGAGCAGTACTTC
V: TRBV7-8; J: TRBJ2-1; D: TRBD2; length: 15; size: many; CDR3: CASSPTSGALIEQFF; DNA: TGTGCCAGCAGCCCTACTAGCGGAGCTTTGATTGAGCAGTTCTTC
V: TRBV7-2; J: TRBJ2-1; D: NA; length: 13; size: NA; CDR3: CASSDETGRKQFF; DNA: TGTGCCAGCAGCGATGAGACAGGAAGGAAGCAGTTCTTC
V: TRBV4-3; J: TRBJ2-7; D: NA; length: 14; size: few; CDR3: CASSPNWRTYEQYF; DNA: TGCGCCAGCAGCCCCAACTGGAGAACCTACGAGCAGTACTTC
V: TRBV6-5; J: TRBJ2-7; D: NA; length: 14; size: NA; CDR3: CASSPPSGPYEQYF; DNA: TGTGCCAGCAGTCCGCCCAGCGGGCCCTACGAGCAGTACTTC
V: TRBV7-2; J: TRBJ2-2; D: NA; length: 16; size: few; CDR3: CASSLRAASNTGELFF; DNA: TGTGCCAGCAGCTTAAGGGCAGCGTCGAACACCGGGGAGCTGTTTTTT
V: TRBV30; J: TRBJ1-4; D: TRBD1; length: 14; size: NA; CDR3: CAWSVGQGHEKLFF; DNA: TGTGCCTGGAGTGTAGGACAGGGACATGAAAAACTGTTTTTT
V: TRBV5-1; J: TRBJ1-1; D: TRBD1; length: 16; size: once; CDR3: CASSPDRGGMNTEAFF; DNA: TGCGCCAGCAGCCCGGACAGGGGCGGTATGAACACTGAAGCTTTCTTT
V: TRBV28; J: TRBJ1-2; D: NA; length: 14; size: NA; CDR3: CASSSQGPYYGYTF; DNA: TGTGCCAGCAGTTCACAGGGTCCGTACTATGGCTACACCTTC
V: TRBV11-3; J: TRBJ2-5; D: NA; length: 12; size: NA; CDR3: CASSFHQETQYF; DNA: TGTGCCAGCAGCTTTCATCAAGAGACCCAGTACTTC
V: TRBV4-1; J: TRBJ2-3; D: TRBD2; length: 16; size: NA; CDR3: CASSQELAGGPDTQYF; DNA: TGCGCCAGCAGCCAGGAACTAGCGGGGGGTCCAGATACGCAGTATTTT
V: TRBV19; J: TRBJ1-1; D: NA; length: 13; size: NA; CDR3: CASSIDMTAEAFF; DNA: TGTGCCAGTAGTATAGATATGACAGCTGAAGCTTTCTTT
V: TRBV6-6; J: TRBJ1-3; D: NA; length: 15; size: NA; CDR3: CASWTQGDSGNTIYF; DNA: TGTGCCAGCTGGACTCAGGGAGACTCTGGAAACACCATATATTTT
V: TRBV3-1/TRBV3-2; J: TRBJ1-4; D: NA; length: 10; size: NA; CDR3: CASRWEKLFF; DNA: TGTGCCAGCAGGTGGGAAAAACTGTTTTTT
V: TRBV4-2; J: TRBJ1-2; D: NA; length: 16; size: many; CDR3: CASSQVLGLPNYGYTF; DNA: TGTGCCAGCAGCCAAGTTTTGGGGCTTCCTAACTATGGCTACACCTTC
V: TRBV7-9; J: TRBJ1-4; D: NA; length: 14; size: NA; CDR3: CASSVQRPNEKLFF; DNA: TGTGCCAGCAGCGTACAACGGCCAAATGAAAAACTGTTTTTT
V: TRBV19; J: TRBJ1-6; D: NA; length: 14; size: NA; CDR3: CASSFSSYNSPLHF; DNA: TGTGCCAGTAGTTTCAGCTCCTATAATTCACCCCTCCACTTT
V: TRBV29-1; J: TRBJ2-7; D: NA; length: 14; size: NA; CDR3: CSATGPGVFHEQYF; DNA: TGCAGCGCCACCGGTCCCGGTGTTTTCCACGAGCAGTACTTC
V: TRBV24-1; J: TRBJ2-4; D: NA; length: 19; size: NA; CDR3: CATSDLQFVPLLAKNIQYF; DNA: TGTGCCACCAGTGATTTGCAGTTTGTCCCTCTTCTAGCCAAAAACATTCAGTACTTC
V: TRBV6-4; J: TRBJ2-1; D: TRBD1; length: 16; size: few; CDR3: CASSEVAGTGGNEQFF; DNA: TGTGCCAGCAGTGAAGTTGCTGGGACAGGGGGCAATGAGCAGTTCTTC
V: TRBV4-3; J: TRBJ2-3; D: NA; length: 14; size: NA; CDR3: CASSQDRRPDTQYF; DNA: TGCGCCAGCAGCCAAGACAGGAGGCCAGATACGCAGTATTTT
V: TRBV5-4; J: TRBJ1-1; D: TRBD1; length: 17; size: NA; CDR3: CASSPGGGGNMNTEAFF; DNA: TGTGCCAGCAGCCCCGGTGGAGGGGGCAACATGAACACTGAAGCTTTCTTT
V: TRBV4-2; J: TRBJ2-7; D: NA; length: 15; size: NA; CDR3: CASSQVAGTTYEQYF; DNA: TGTGCCAGCAGCCAAGTCGCGGGCACTACCTACGAGCAGTACTTC
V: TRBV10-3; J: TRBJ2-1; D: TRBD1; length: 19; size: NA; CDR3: CAIGMTGGGSGHSYNEQFF; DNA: TGTGCCATCGGGATGACAGGGGGGGGTAGCGGCCACTCCTACAATGAGCAGTTCTTC
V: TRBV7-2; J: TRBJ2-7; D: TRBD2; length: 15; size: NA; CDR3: CASSLTAGAGYEQYF; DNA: TGTGCCAGCAGCTTAACAGCGGGAGCCGGCTACGAGCAGTACTTC
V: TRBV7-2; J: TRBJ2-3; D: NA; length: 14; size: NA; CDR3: CASSLASVTDTQYF; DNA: TGTGCCAGCAGCTTAGCCTCCGTCACAGATACGCAGTATTTT
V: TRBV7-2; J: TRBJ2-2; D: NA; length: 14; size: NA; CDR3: CASSPRLWEGELFF; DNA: TGTGCCAGCAGCCCTCGGCTTTGGGAAGGGGAGCTGTTTTTT
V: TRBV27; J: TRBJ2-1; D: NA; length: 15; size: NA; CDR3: CASSLWGAPYNEQFF; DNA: TGTGCCAGCAGTTTATGGGGGGCTCCATACAATGAGCAGTTCTTC
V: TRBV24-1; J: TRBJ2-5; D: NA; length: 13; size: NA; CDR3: CATSAASGETQYF; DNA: TGTGCCACCAGTGCCGCCTCGGGGGAGACCCAGTACTTC
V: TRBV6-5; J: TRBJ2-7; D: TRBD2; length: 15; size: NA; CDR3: CASSYAGLALYEQYF; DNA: TGTGCCAGCAGTTACGCTGGACTAGCGCTCTACGAGCAGTACTTC
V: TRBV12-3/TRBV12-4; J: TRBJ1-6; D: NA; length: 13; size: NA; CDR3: CASSLAGNSPLHF; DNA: TGTGCCAGCAGTTTGGCGGGGAATTCACCCCTCCACTTT